The 2 T cell receptor beta chains below were found in one sample sequenced in a study of blood T cell repertoires in COVID-19. Repertoires were generated with immunoSEQ multiplex PCR, while TCRdb's copy carries only in-frame clones and drops some. The table shows 150,000 to 200,000 clones, with 85% to 95% occurring only once. Material for sequencing was peripheral blood. The receptors were sampled from a man in his forties or fifties with acute or convalescent COVID-19.

The rearrangement links TRBV27 to TRBJ1-6; D is uncertain. The germline gives CDR1 MNHEY, CDR2 SMNVEV (reference sequence). Trimming stripped 4 bases from V and 8 bases from J, with 6 bases between. This CDR3 is built from 12 residues. Here the CDR3 DNA reads TGTGCCAGCAGTTATCCTGATTCACCCCTCCACTTT. This sequence encodes CASSYPDSPLHF.

Comment on this clone: It is unclear where the CDR3 begins or ends on the DNA, so no DNA is shown, and the CDR3 is as TCRdb lists it. The chain recombines TRBV7-8 with TRBJ2-5; the DNA was not used to check the table's D call, TRBD2. Germline V lookup: CDR1 SGHVS, CDR2 FQNEAQ. The CDR3 adds up to 12 amino acids, both ends counted. The CDR3 sequence: CASSTSSGTQYF.